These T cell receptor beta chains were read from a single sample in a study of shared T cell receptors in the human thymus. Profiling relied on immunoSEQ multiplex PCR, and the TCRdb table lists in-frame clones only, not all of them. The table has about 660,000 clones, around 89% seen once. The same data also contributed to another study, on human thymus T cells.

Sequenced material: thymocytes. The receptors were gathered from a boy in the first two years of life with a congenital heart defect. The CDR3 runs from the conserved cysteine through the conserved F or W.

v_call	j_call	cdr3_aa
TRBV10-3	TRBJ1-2	CAIPRHGLSGYTF
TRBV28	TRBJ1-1	CASSPPPTSMNTEAFF
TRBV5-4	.	CASSLGSESYEQYF
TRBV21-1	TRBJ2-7	CASSKVTPLGYGQYF
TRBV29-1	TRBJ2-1	CSVDFHEGLEMNEQFF
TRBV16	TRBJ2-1	CASSQSWDCHNEQFF
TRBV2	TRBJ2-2	CASSTKGISHSLGPTDTGELFF
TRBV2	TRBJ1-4	CASSEGTRRATNENLFF
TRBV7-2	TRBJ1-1	CASSFGGLSTEAFF
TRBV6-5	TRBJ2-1	CASSFESGEQFF
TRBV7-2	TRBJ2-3	CASSTLAGVGTDTQYF
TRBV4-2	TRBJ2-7	CASSQGAGGPSYEQYF
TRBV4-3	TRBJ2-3	CASSQDLRGTTWGYF
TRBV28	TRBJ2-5	CASSLGLAVETQYF
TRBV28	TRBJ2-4	CASTPRGGANGKNIQYF
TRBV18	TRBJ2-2	CASYGFARENTGELFF
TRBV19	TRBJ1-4	CASRQGSEKLFF
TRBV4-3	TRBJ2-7	CASSQEGRPGTLSTYEQYF
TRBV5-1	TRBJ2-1	CASSLGRGLGGRGNEQFF
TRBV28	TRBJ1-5	CASSPSRWTAHSNQPQHF
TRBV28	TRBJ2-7	CASSSGDWAHEQYF
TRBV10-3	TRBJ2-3	CAISERSEVDTQYF
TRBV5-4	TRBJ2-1	CASSSSSGGYNEQFF
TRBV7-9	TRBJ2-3	CASSVRGEGSRRATDTQYF
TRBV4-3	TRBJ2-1	CASTRTGSGEQFF
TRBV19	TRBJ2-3	CASSIVGTDTQYF
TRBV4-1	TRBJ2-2	CASSHLLAGGHTGELFF
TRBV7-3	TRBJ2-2	CASSLLETGELFF
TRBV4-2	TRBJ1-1	CASSQARQEMNTEAFF
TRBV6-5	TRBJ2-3	CASREAGGSDTQYF
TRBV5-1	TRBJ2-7	CASRLAGGDEQYF
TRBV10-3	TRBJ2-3	CAIRPSLAGGQSSTDTQYF
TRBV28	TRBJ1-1	CASRRKGQGKTEAFF
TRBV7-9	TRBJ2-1	CASSLKAGDSYNEQFF
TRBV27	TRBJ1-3	CASSSGRRGNTIYF
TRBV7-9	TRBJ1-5	CASSPGTGGSINQPQHF
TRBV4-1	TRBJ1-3	CASLPGTGPGNTIYF
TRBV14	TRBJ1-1	CASSQDEMGGNTEAFF
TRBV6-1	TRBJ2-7	CASSSSGTGDHEQYF
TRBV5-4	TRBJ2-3	CASSQDQGQYF
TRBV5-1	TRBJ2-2	CASSLDSQGGTGELFF
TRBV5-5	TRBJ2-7	CASSLLGQGAYEQYF
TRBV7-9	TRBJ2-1	CASSPGGYNEQFF
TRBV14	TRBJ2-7	CASSRKTGTIRYEQYF
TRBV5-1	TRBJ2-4	CASSSTGTRSLRIQYF
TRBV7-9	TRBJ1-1	CASSILGRAFNTEAFF
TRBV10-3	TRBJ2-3	CAISESKDTQYF